This T cell receptor (beta chain) was recovered during a study of T cells in localized non-small cell lung cancer. This CDR3 has 15 amino acids. J lost 6 bases, V lost 1 base, and 10 bases had no gene match. CDR1 is GTSNPN and CDR2 is SVGIG in the germline V gene (reference sequence). Repertoires were generated with immunoSEQ multiplex PCR, while TCRdb's copy carries only in-frame clones and drops some. This sample has around 130,000 clones; roughly 90% occur once, and the top ten carry 1.7%. The chain links TRBV30 to TRBJ2-7; 9 nucleotides line up with TRBD1. The sample in question was peripheral blood, obtained before any cancer treatment. This clonotype was obtained from a female donor over 55 with stage I lung adenocarcinoma. Here the CDR3 DNA reads TGTGCCTGGAGTGCATTTTCCGGGACAGGGCGCGAGCAGTACTTC. It yields the protein CAWSAFSGTGREQYF. Variable domain in full (rest from reference TRBV30 and TRBJ2-7): SQTIHQWPATLVQPVGSPLSLECTVEGTSNPNLYWYRQAAGRGLQLLFYSVGIGQISSEVPQNLSASRPQDRQFILSSKKLLLSDSGFYLCAWSAFSGTGREQYFGPGTRLTVT.